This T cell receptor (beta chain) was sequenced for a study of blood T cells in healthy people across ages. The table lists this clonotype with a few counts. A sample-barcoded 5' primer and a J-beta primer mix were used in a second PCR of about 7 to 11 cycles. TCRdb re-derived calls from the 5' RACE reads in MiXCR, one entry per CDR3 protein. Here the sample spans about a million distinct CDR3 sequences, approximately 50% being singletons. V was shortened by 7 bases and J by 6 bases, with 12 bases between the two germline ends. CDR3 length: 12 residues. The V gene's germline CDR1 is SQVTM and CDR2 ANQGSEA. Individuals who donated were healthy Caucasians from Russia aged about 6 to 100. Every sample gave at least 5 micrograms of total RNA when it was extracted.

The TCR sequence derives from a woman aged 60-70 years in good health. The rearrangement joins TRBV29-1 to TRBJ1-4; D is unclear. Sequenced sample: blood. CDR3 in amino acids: CSAIGLYEKLFF. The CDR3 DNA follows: TGCAGCGCTATCGGGCTCTATGAAAAACTGTTTTTT.